Listed below are T cell receptor beta chains from one sample, sequenced in a study of beta chain features in type 1 diabetes. Generated by immunoSEQ multiplex PCR, the TCRdb table keeps only in-frame clones and is missing some. This sample yields about 160,000 clones, of which 6.5% to 8.5% are seen a single time; 0.5% belongs to the top ten. Sequencing was carried out using central memory CD4+ T cells from blood. These receptors were obtained from a young man with type 1 diabetes. The CDR3 runs from the conserved cysteine through the conserved F or W. The D gene is left open where the match is weak. Expanded clones get a size class; other rows say once, few or many, or leave the size out.

d_call clone_size j_call v_call cdr3_aa cdr3_nt
TRBD1 few TRBJ1-5 TRBV2 CASSRQGGGNQPQHF TGTGCCAGCAGTCGACAGGGGGGAGGGAATCAGCCCCAGCATTTT
TRBD1 few TRBJ1-4 TRBV5-4 CASSFDRVDEKLFF TGTGCCAGCAGCTTTGACAGGGTGGATGAAAAACTGTTTTTT
TRBD1 few TRBJ2-1 TRBV7-2 CASSPLTGSNEQFF TGTGCCAGCAGCCCCTTGACAGGGAGCAATGAGCAGTTCTTC
- - TRBJ1-2 TRBV5-1 CASSLVVGATNYGYTF TGCGCCAGCAGCTTGGTAGTTGGAGCTACTAACTATGGCTACACCTTC
- - TRBJ2-7 TRBV19 CASSIIHGIYYEQYF TGTGCCAGTAGTATAATTCACGGTATCTACTACGAGCAGTACTTC
TRBD1 many TRBJ1-3 TRBV28 CASSLWGMDRRSGNTIYF TGTGCCAGCAGTTTATGGGGGATGGACAGGCGCTCTGGAAACACCATATATTTT
- few TRBJ1-2 TRBV9 CASSAAAGTPGYTF TGTGCCAGCAGCGCGGCCGCCGGGACACCCGGCTACACCTTC
- few TRBJ1-1 TRBV7-2 CASSFSLNTEAFF TGTGCCAGCAGCTTTTCTCTGAACACTGAAGCTTTCTTT
- - TRBJ2-7 TRBV29-1 CSVAPNSETYEQYF TGCAGCGTTGCCCCTAACTCCGAAACCTACGAGCAGTACTTC
- few TRBJ1-1 TRBV27 CASSRGDLSTEAFF TGTGCCAGCAGTCGCGGGGATTTGAGCACTGAAGCTTTCTTT
- - TRBJ1-6 TRBV2 CASTTGISSPLHF TGTGCCAGCACCACAGGGATAAGTTCACCCCTCCACTTT
TRBD1 many TRBJ1-2 TRBV28 CASSMLPVYRGVYGYTF TGTGCCAGCAGCATGCTGCCCGTCTACAGGGGGGTATATGGCTACACCTTC
- few TRBJ2-5 TRBV5-1 CASSVLGGETQYF TGCGCCAGTAGTGTACTAGGGGGAGAGACCCAGTACTTC
TRBD2 few TRBJ2-1 TRBV19 CASSIGSGPVYNEQFF TGTGCCAGTAGTATCGGTAGCGGGCCCGTATACAATGAGCAGTTCTTC
- - TRBJ1-1 TRBV21-1 CASWGGIEAFF TGTGCCAGCTGGGGGGGGATTGAAGCTTTCTTT
- - TRBJ2-7 TRBV27 CASSFTGPDYEQYF TGTGCCAGCAGTTTCACAGGGCCGGACTACGAGCAGTACTTC
- - TRBJ1-1 TRBV5-4 CASSLLQGMNTEAFF TGTGCCAGCAGCTTGCTACAGGGAATGAACACTGAAGCTTTCTTT
- - TRBJ1-2 TRBV6-5 CASRAEGTDDYGYTF TGTGCCAGCAGGGCCGAAGGAACAGATGACTATGGCTACACCTTC
- - TRBJ2-1 TRBV5-5 CASTPTTGNNEQFF TGTGCCAGCACCCCCACAACAGGGAACAATGAGCAGTTCTTC
- - TRBJ1-1 TRBV7-2 CASSLAPVMNTEAFF TGTGCCAGCAGCTTAGCTCCAGTCATGAACACTGAAGCTTTCTTT
TRBD1 - TRBJ1-2 TRBV28 CASSLGTGGHYGYTF TGTGCCAGCAGCCTCGGGACAGGGGGCCACTATGGCTACACCTTC
- many TRBJ1-1 TRBV28 CASNRQPQQGFF TGTGCCAGCAATCGACAGCCCCAGCAGGGGTTCTTT
- few TRBJ2-5 TRBV11-2 CASSPTNGQETQYF TGTGCCAGCAGCCCTACGAACGGGCAAGAGACCCAGTACTTC
- - TRBJ1-2 TRBV2 CASSEEDIGGGYTF TGTGCCAGCAGTGAAGAGGACATAGGGGGAGGCTACACCTTC
- few TRBJ1-2 TRBV19 CASSVHGTPDYGYTF TGTGCCAGTAGTGTGCACGGGACACCCGACTATGGCTACACCTTC
- - TRBJ2-7 TRBV18 CASSAPGQAYEQYF TGTGCCAGCTCAGCTCCGGGACAAGCCTACGAGCAGTACTTC
- - TRBJ1-2 TRBV4-3 CASCPSQTSGGYTF TGCGCCAGCTGCCCGTCCCAGACTAGCGGAGGCTACACCTTC
TRBD1 few TRBJ1-5 TRBV19 CASAQGAQPQHF TGTGCCAGTGCACAGGGGGCCCAGCCCCAGCATTTT
TRBD1 few TRBJ1-1 TRBV27 CASNDRVNTEAFF TGTGCCAGCAACGACAGGGTGAACACTGAAGCTTTCTTT
TRBD1 - TRBJ1-6 TRBV30 CAWTGQGNSPLHF TGTGCCTGGACCGGACAGGGCAATTCACCCCTCCACTTT
TRBD1 few TRBJ1-2 TRBV6-5 CASSPQGVGYGYTF TGTGCCAGCAGCCCACAGGGGGTGGGCTATGGCTACACCTTC
- few TRBJ2-3 TRBV5-1 CASSLDRETDTQYF TGCGCCAGCAGCTTGGACAGGGAAACAGATACGCAGTATTTT
TRBD2 - TRBJ2-7 TRBV7-2 CASSSGGTISYEQYF TGTGCCAGCAGCTCCGGGGGGACTATTTCCTACGAGCAGTACTTC
- - TRBJ1-3 TRBV12-2 CASRFGPRTGVSTGNTIYF TGTGCAAGTCGCTTTGGACCCAGAACAGGGGTGTCAACCGGAAACACCATATATTTT
- few TRBJ2-5 TRBV19 CASSNAETQYF TGTGCCAGTAGTAATGCGGAGACCCAGTACTTC
TRBD1 - TRBJ1-2 TRBV18 CASSLDRANYGYTF TGTGCCAGCTCCCTCGACAGGGCTAACTATGGCTACACCTTC
TRBD1 - TRBJ2-7 TRBV11-2 CASSLGGTGISYEQYF TGTGCCAGCAGCTTAGGCGGGACAGGGATCTCCTACGAGCAGTACTTC
- few TRBJ2-3 TRBV30 CAWSSVARSDTQYF TGTGCCTGGAGTAGTGTAGCGAGGTCCGATACGCAGTATTTT
TRBD1 few TRBJ2-7 TRBV5-6 CASIRQGGDEQYF TGTGCCAGCATCAGACAGGGTGGCGACGAGCAGTACTTC
- - TRBJ2-5 TRBV6-6 CASSLEVGTQYF TGTGCCAGCAGCCTTGAGGTCGGGACCCAGTACTTC
TRBD2 - TRBJ2-4 TRBV5-1 CASSGGSGENIQYF TGCGCCAGCAGCGGCGGGAGCGGCGAAAACATTCAGTACTTC
TRBD1 few TRBJ1-2 TRBV7-9 CASSLGQGANYGYTF TGTGCCAGCAGCCTGGGACAGGGGGCGAACTATGGCTACACCTTC
- few TRBJ1-5 TRBV7-2 CASSARGGGQQPQHF TGTGCCAGCAGCGCGCGGGGGGGAGGGCAGCAGCCCCAGCATTTT
- few TRBJ1-1 TRBV19 CASSVRGRIGTEAFF TGTGCCAGCTCAGTACGCGGGAGGATAGGCACTGAAGCTTTCTTT
TRBD1 many TRBJ2-2 TRBV14 CASSLQGWTGELFF TGTGCCAGCAGCCTACAGGGGTGGACCGGGGAGCTGTTTTTT
- few TRBJ1-4 TRBV5-4 CASSLGSTVNEKLFF TGTGCCAGCAGCTTGGGCAGTACCGTCAATGAAAAACTGTTTTTT
TRBD1 - TRBJ1-2 TRBV18 CASSPITGDNYGYTF TGTGCCAGCTCACCAATAACAGGGGATAACTATGGCTACACCTTC
- - TRBJ1-1 TRBV18 CASSLTNNEAFF TGTGCCAGCTCACTTACCAACAATGAAGCTTTCTTT
TRBD2 - TRBJ2-3 TRBV4-3 CASSQGTSADTQYF TGCGCCAGCAGCCAAGGGACTAGCGCAGATACGCAGTATTTT
TRBD2 - TRBJ2-2 TRBV2 CASRLAGGPGSGELFF TGTGCCAGCAGACTAGCGGGGGGGCCTGGGAGCGGGGAGCTGTTTTTT
TRBD1 few TRBJ2-7 TRBV6-5 CASSYSMRGREQYF TGTGCCAGCAGTTACTCGATGAGGGGGCGCGAGCAGTACTTC
- few TRBJ2-2 TRBV30 CAWTKKNTGELFF TGTGCCTGGACTAAAAAGAACACCGGGGAGCTGTTTTTT
TRBD1 few TRBJ2-6 TRBV10-1 CASRLTTGYEANVLTF TGCGCCAGCAGGCTTACGACAGGGTATGAGGCCAACGTCCTGACTTTC
- - TRBJ2-5 TRBV7-8 CASSPNVAQETQYF TGTGCCAGCAGCCCCAACGTGGCCCAAGAGACCCAGTACTTC